Only one count was recorded for the clone carrying this T cell receptor beta chain. Its antigen is not known. Distinct nucleotide sequences in the sample also encode this CDR3. Every single patient, without exception, relapsed after autologous stem cell transplantation, and brentuximab vedotin exposure varied. The data derive from a study of PD-1 blockade in classical Hodgkin lymphoma. Repertoires were generated with immunoSEQ multiplex PCR, while TCRdb's copy carries only in-frame clones and drops some. The table has 30,000 to 45,000 clones, more than 65% seen once. Germline CDR1 LNHDA, CDR2 SQIVND (reference sequence). Trimming took off 1 base at V and 0 bases at J, with 10 bases between the two ends. The CDR3 is 16 amino acids. Notes on the study in general: Reasons behind the repertoire differences stay unclear, perhaps disease activity or earlier therapy. Relative to healthy donors, newly diagnosed patients reportedly had lower baseline TCR diversity, which was reported as lower still in relapsed/refractory patients.

Material: peripheral blood mononuclear cells (PBMCs), obtained before the second cycle of nivolumab. V and J are TRBV19 and TRBJ2-4, with D maybe TRBD1 (6 bases). This TCR came from a human donor with classical Hodgkin lymphoma. The CDR3 loop is CASSIVGGLAKNIQYF. The CDR3 DNA sequence: TGTGCCAGTAGTATAGTAGGGGGATTAGCCAAAAACATTCAGTACTTC.